Shown below are 28 T cell receptor beta chains from a single sample sequenced in a study of vaccination and CD4 T cells after COVID-19 (dated by TCRdb to between 2021 and 2024). These receptors are not linked to any known antigen. Library construction relied on PCR. For sequencing, an Illumina iSeq 100 was employed. At the Johns Hopkins FTIC core, DNA from the cultured CD4+ T cells underwent TCR sequencing with the Oncomine TCR Beta short-read assay. The public reads were run again by TCRdb, first through fastp at Q25 and then through MiXCR, and only productive beta chains were kept. Every entry covers one CDR3 protein and lists the most common genes and DNA from its rows. The sample table contains 13,000 to 15,000 distinct CDR3 sequences; only one count was recorded for roughly 29% of them. The ten biggest clones cover approximately 22% of the sample. The sample's treatment or condition label is to be understood as: roughly 10-day PBMC culture with coronavirus spike peptide pools or control peptides (ViraFEST assay).

The sample was cultured CD4+ T cells from blood. Source of these receptors: a human donor with COVID-19.

V and J are TRBV19 and TRBJ2-2; D not resolved. This CDR3 contains 13 residues. V was trimmed by 7 bases and J by 0 bases, leaving 6 bases between them. Germline CDR1 LNHDA, CDR2 SQIVND (reference sequence). The CDR3 coding sequence is TGTGCCAGTACGGACGCGAACACCGGGGAGCTGTTTTTT. It encodes CASTDANTGELFF.

This clonotype turned up a few times. This chain links TRBV19 with TRBJ2-3, with TRBD2 matching over 7 bases. This CDR3 has 17 amino acids. The germline V gene encodes CDR1 LNHDA and CDR2 SQIVND (reference sequence). V lost 4 bases, J lost 5 bases, and 15 bases stayed unmatched. The CDR3 DNA reads as TGTGCCAGTAGTACCACTATAAGAGGACTAGTACAAGATACGCAGTATTTT. It yields the protein CASSTTIRGLVQDTQYF.

The V call is TRBV5-1, the J call TRBJ1-2, with D hard to call. Germline V lookup: CDR1 SGHRS, CDR2 YFSETQ. This CDR3 has 15 amino acids. Trimming removed 4 bases at V and 6 bases at J, with 19 bases between. The CDR3 coding sequence is TGCGCCAGCAGCCCAGGTACCCACGTCATGGATGGCTACACCTTC. Protein sequence: CASSPGTHVMDGYTF.

The rearrangement uses TRBV6-5 and TRBJ2-3; 8 positions agree with TRBD1. Germline CDR1 and CDR2: MNHEY and SVGAGI. V trimming: 0 bases; J trimming: 4 bases; junction bases outside the gene matches: 9. CDR3 length equals 17 residues. CDR3 nucleotides: TGTGCCAGCAGTTACTCAGTAGGACAGGGTTTAGCAGATACGCAGTATTTT. Its translation: CASSYSVGQGLADTQYF.

This clonotype was recorded a few times. This sequence joins TRBV4-1 and TRBJ1-2; 12 bases agree with TRBD1. With 0 bases clipped from V and 8 bases from J, the junction kept 4 bases outside the gene matches. Per germline, CDR1 MGHRA and CDR2 YSYEKL. The CDR3 is 15 residues long. CDR3 coding DNA: TGCGCCAGCAGCCAAGAGGGACAGGGGGCGGGGGGCTACACCTTC. Translating gives CASSQEGQGAGGYTF.

This clonotype is labeled medium-sized (0.01 to 0.1%). This sequence joins TRBV7-2 and TRBJ1-1, with a weak D call TRBD1 (5 bases). CDR1 SGHTA and CDR2 FQGNSA come from the germline V gene. The V end lost 7 bases, the J end lost 2 bases, and 17 bases lay between the germline ends. The CDR3 consists of 15 residues. CDR3 loop: CASTLRGTSNTEAFF. For the CDR3, the DNA is TGTGCCAGCACCCTTCGGGGGACGAGTAACACTGAAGCTTTCTTT.

The chain joins TRBV7-2 to TRBJ1-6, with a tentative D call TRBD1 (6 bases). This CDR3 has 15 residues. The germline V and J ends were trimmed by 3 bases and 9 bases, with 15 bases remaining between them. Germline V gives CDR1 SGHTA, CDR2 FQGNSA. CDR3 in DNA: TGTGCCAGCAGCTTTACCCAGGGGATGATTTCACCCCTCCACTTT. Translation: CASSFTQGMISPLHF.

This clonotype was counted only a few times. The V call is TRBV2, the J call TRBJ1-5, with a weak D call TRBD1 (5 bases). This CDR3 is 15 amino acids long. Germline V CDR1 and CDR2: SNHLY, FYNNEI. Trimming pared 4 bases from V and 5 bases from J, leaving 15 bases between. The CDR3 loop is CASSVGESGHQPQHF. The CDR3 coding sequence is TGTGCCAGCAGTGTAGGGGAAAGTGGCCATCAGCCCCAGCATTTT.

This clonotype was picked up a small number of times. The chain is built from TRBV11-3 and TRBJ2-7, with TRBD1 as a possible D gene (6 bases). Germline V gene lookup returns CDR1 SGHNT and CDR2 YENEEA. V was clipped by 5 bases and J by 2 bases, with 10 bases between them. The CDR3 sequence is 13 residues long. The CDR3 sequence: CASSRGQTYEQYF. CDR3 coding DNA: TGTGCCAGCAGCCGAGGACAGACCTACGAGCAGTACTTC.

Details on this clonotype: Likely a read error: the CDR3 ends without its conserved phenylalanine or tryptophan. This rearrangement joins TRBV20-1 to TRBJ2-7; 9 positions match TRBD1. With 3 bases clipped from V and 4 bases from J, the junction kept 4 bases outside the gene matches. This CDR3 has 13 amino acids. The germline V gene has CDR1 DFQATT and CDR2 SNEGSKA (reference sequence). DNA for the CDR3: TGCAGTGCTAGCGTGGGACAGGGTTACGAGCAGTACTAC. Protein sequence: CSASVGQGYEQYY.

This clonotype was counted a few times. The rearrangement uses TRBV6-5 and TRBJ1-1, with D tentatively TRBD1 (6 bases). The length of the CDR3 is 13 residues. The ends were cut back, 2 bases at V and 5 bases at J, with 9 bases in the middle. From germline, CDR1 is MNHEY and CDR2 SVGAGI. Here the CDR3 reads CASSYRGETEAFF. In DNA, the CDR3 is TGTGCCAGCAGTTACAGGGGGGAGACTGAAGCTTTCTTT.

The chain has TRBV21-1 and TRBJ2-4; the D call in the table, TRBD2, was not verified against the DNA. TRBV21-1 corresponds to a pseudogene. The CDR3 is made up of 14 amino acids. The DNA for the CDR3 is TGTGCCAGCAACCCCCGCTTAGCCAAAAACATTCAGTACTTC. Translation gives CASNPRLAKNIQYF.

This clonotype was counted a few times. The rearrangement links TRBV6-1 to TRBJ1-2; D might be TRBD1 (5 bases). Germline assignment: CDR1 MNHNS and CDR2 SASEGT. Trimming pared 8 bases from V and 4 bases from J, leaving 17 bases between. CDR3 size: 14 residues. This CDR3 reads CASEVGGWSYGYTF. The CDR3 coding sequence is TGTGCCAGCGAGGTCGGGGGTTGGTCCTATGGCTACACCTTC.

This clonotype was observed a few times. V is TRBV6-5 and J is TRBJ1-2, with D hard to call. Per germline, CDR1 MNHEY and CDR2 SVGAGI. The CDR3 is 12 residues long. Trimming removed 2 bases at V and 7 bases at J, with 8 bases between. CDR3 nucleotide sequence: TGTGCCAGCAGTTACGGGCTGGGTGGCTACACCTTC. It encodes CASSYGLGGYTF.

CDR3 DNA: TGTGCCAGCAGCTCCCTTCGACTAGAACCTTCCTTTCAGTACTTC. It specifies CASSSLRLEPSFQYF. The gene calls are TRBV7-9 and TRBJ2-7, with a possible D match to TRBD2 (6 bases). The germline V and J ends were trimmed by 4 bases and 10 bases, with 23 bases remaining between them. This CDR3 region has 15 residues. Germline V lookup: CDR1 SEHNR, CDR2 FQNEAQ (reference sequence).

This clonotype has a handful of counts. The CDR3 is CATSDFSGYNEQFF. The CDR3, as DNA: TGTGCCACCAGTGATTTCTCAGGTTACAATGAGCAGTTCTTC. The rearrangement joins TRBV24-1 to TRBJ2-1; no clear D gene. Germline V CDR1 and CDR2: KGHDR, SFDVKD. Deletions cut 1 base from V and 4 bases from J, with 7 bases between. The CDR3 is made up of 14 amino acids.

This clonotype was counted a few times. The chain has TRBV15 and TRBJ1-2; no clear D gene. V lost 6 bases to trimming and J lost 4 bases, with 9 bases between them. The CDR3 sequence is 12 residues long. CDR1 and CDR2 (germline): LNHNV, YYDKDF (reference sequence). This CDR3 is CATSRFGYGYTF. CDR3 in DNA: TGTGCCACCAGTCGGTTTGGCTATGGCTACACCTTC.

This clonotype has a handful of counts. The J gene is TRBJ1-6, the V gene TRBV10-1; the match to TRBD1 covers 7 bases. Germline V gene data show CDR1 as WNHNN and CDR2 as SYGVQD (reference sequence). The length of the CDR3 is 14 residues. The junction had 4 bases not matched to a gene; V was cut back by 4 bases and J by 7 bases. This CDR3 is CASSGQGFNSPLHF. Written as DNA, the CDR3 is TGCGCCAGCAGTGGACAGGGATTCAATTCACCCCTCCACTTT.

Only a few counts were recorded for this clonotype. V and J are TRBV7-8 and TRBJ2-2; D possibly corresponds to TRBD1 (6 bases). This CDR3 is 15 amino acids long. Germline lookup yields CDR1 SGHVS and CDR2 FQNEAQ. Between the trimmed V and J ends, which lost 1 base and 0 bases, there was a span of 6 bases. In DNA, the CDR3 is TGTGCCAGCAGCTTAGACAGGGCGAACACCGGGGAGCTGTTTTTT. Protein: CASSLDRANTGELFF.

This clonotype was counted only a few times. The V gene is TRBV25-1, the J gene TRBJ1-2, with D uncertain. Germline V lookup: CDR1 MGHDK, CDR2 SYGVNS. The V end lost 6 bases, the J end lost 3 bases, and 5 bases lay between the germline ends. The CDR3 runs to 11 residues. CDR3 loop: CASSLYYGYTF. The CDR3 coding sequence is TGTGCCAGCAGCCTCTACTATGGCTACACCTTC.

CDR3 in DNA: TGTGCCAGCAGTGTGATGGGGGGCGAAGGCTACACCTTC. This encodes CASSVMGGEGYTF. The chain couples TRBV5-4 to TRBJ1-2; possible D gene TRBD1, 6 bases. The CDR3 runs 13 residues. CDR1 is SGHNT, CDR2 YYREEE, per germline (reference sequence). Trimming shortened V by 5 bases and J by 8 bases, and 16 bases separated the two germline ends.

The V call is TRBV28, the J call TRBJ1-6; 9 bases align to TRBD1. Losses at the gene ends were 6 bases for V and 5 bases for J; bases not matched to a gene: 8. Germline CDR1 and CDR2: MDHEN and SYDVKM. This CDR3 is built from 16 residues. CDR3 DNA: TGTGCCAGCAGCACTCCGGGACAGGGAAATAATTCACCCCTCCACTTT. This sequence encodes CASSTPGQGNNSPLHF.

The chain couples TRBV18 to TRBJ1-1, with 10 positions matching TRBD1. Germline V gives CDR1 KGHSH, CDR2 LQKENI. The CDR3 is 21 residues long. Trimming took 0 bases from V and 4 from J; bases not matched to a gene: 20. CDR3 DNA sequence: TGTGCCAGCTCACCACCCGACCGGAGACAGGGGGCTTACCGATTCCGCACTGAAGCTTTCTTT. As protein: CASSPPDRRQGAYRFRTEAFF.

The chain links TRBV7-9 to TRBJ2-5; 10 bases map to TRBD1. The ends lost 1 base at V and 5 bases at J; junction bases unmatched: 4. The CDR3 sequence is 15 residues long. Per the germline V gene, CDR1 is SEHNR and CDR2 is FQNEAQ (reference sequence). The CDR3 DNA follows: TGTGCCAGCAGCTTAGGGGACAGGGGTCCGGAGACCCAGTACTTC. Translated: CASSLGDRGPETQYF.

CDR3 DNA sequence: TGTGCCAGTAGTACGGGACAGCCCAATTCTAATCAGCCCCAGCATTTT. It translates to CASSTGQPNSNQPQHF. The chain employs TRBV19 and TRBJ1-5; 7 bases are a match to TRBD1. The CDR3 is 16 residues long. After removal of 4 bases from V and 4 bases from J, the junction contained 10 bases not matched to a gene. The germline CDR1 and CDR2 sequences are LNHDA and SQIVND (reference sequence).

This rearrangement joins TRBV29-1 to TRBJ1-1, with D tentatively TRBD1 (5 bases). V was shortened by 2 bases and J by 0 bases, with 13 bases between the two germline ends. The CDR3 has 15 residues. Per germline, CDR1 SQVTM and CDR2 ANQGSEA. CDR3 nucleotides: TGCAGCGTTGAAAGTGACAGACCAATGAACACTGAAGCTTTCTTT. Translating gives CSVESDRPMNTEAFF.

The rearrangement joins TRBV6-5 to TRBJ1-6; maybe TRBD1 (6 bases). Per germline, CDR1 MNHEY and CDR2 SVGAGI. The CDR3 is made up of 16 amino acids. Trimming shortened V by 0 bases and J by 7 bases, and 13 bases separated the two germline ends. CDR3 in amino acids: CASSYSSAQGNSPLHF. Written as DNA, the CDR3 is TGTGCCAGCAGTTACTCGAGTGCACAGGGAAATTCACCCCTCCACTTT.

The table lists this clonotype with a few counts. V usage is TRBV24-1 and J usage is TRBJ1-1; D call uncertain. Germline assignment: CDR1 KGHDR and CDR2 SFDVKD. Trimming took 5 bases from V and 1 from J, leaving 7 bases between them. The CDR3 contains 13 residues. The CDR3 is CATSVGKNTEAFF. The CDR3 DNA follows: TGTGCCACCAGTGTAGGCAAGAACACTGAAGCTTTCTTT.